Listed below are T cell receptor beta chains from one sample, sequenced in a study of CD8 T cells in Susac syndrome. TCRdb re-called the immunoSEQ multiplex PCR reads through MiXCR, storing one row per CDR3 protein. The table lists approximately 120,000 distinct CDR3 sequences, 90% to 95% of them singletons. Input material: CD8+ T cells from PBMCs. The source is a human donor with Susac syndrome. Each CDR3 is given with its conserved first and last residue. A D gene is named only where the DNA matches it firmly. A clone size is listed for some rows: how often the clone was seen (once, few, many), or a class if it is expanded.

j_gene	abundance	d_gene	v_gene	CDR3aa	CDR3nt
TRBJ2-3	.	.	TRBV12-3/TRBV12-4	CASSFNALSLTDTQYF	TGTGCCAGCAGTTTTAATGCTCTGTCTCTCACAGATACGCAGTATTTT
TRBJ2-7	.	TRBD1	TRBV12-3/TRBV12-4	CASNFDRGDYEQYF	TGTGCCAGCAACTTTGACAGGGGCGACTACGAGCAGTACTTC
TRBJ1-5	.	.	TRBV6-5	CASSYSSASPQHF	TGTGCCAGCAGTTACTCATCGGCCAGCCCCCAGCATTTT
TRBJ2-1	.	.	TRBV7-2	CASSHSPDNEQFF	TGTGCCAGCAGCCATAGCCCAGACAATGAGCAGTTCTTC
TRBJ1-1	.	.	TRBV4-1	CASSQAGGDTEAFF	TGCGCCAGCAGCCAAGCGGGGGGGGACACTGAAGCTTTCTTT
TRBJ1-1	.	.	TRBV20-1	CSARDLETNTEAFF	TGCAGTGCTAGAGATCTCGAGACGAACACTGAAGCTTTCTTT
TRBJ2-1	.	.	TRBV12-3/TRBV12-4	CASRSSDEQFF	TGTGCCAGCAGATCTAGCGATGAGCAGTTCTTC
TRBJ2-7	.	TRBD1	TRBV7-8	CASSPGTAENEQYF	TGTGCCAGCAGCCCGGGGACAGCCGAGAACGAGCAGTACTTC
TRBJ2-3	.	.	TRBV9	CASSVQGTHTDTQYF	TGTGCCAGCAGCGTACAGGGGACCCACACAGATACGCAGTATTTT
TRBJ1-1	.	.	TRBV18	CASSPWRQKNTEAFF	TGTGCCAGCTCACCATGGAGGCAGAAGAACACTGAAGCTTTCTTT
TRBJ2-7	.	TRBD1	TRBV7-3	CASSAGQGGSSQYF	TGTGCCAGCAGCGCGGGACAGGGCGGGTCGTCGCAGTACTTC
TRBJ2-5	once	TRBD2	TRBV20-1	CSVSAGDHLETQYF	TGCAGTGTCTCAGCGGGAGACCATTTAGAGACCCAGTACTTC
TRBJ1-1	.	.	TRBV6-5	CASSFYRDTEAFF	TGTGCCAGCAGTTTCTATCGGGACACTGAAGCTTTCTTT
TRBJ2-5	once	TRBD1	TRBV15	CATNRDRPRETQYF	TGTGCCACTAACCGGGACAGGCCGCGGGAGACCCAGTACTTC
TRBJ2-2	.	.	TRBV20-1	CSARDRGPGGELFF	TGCAGTGCTAGAGATAGAGGCCCTGGCGGGGAGCTGTTTTTT
TRBJ1-5	.	.	TRBV19	CASSTNRAWNQPQHF	TGTGCCAGTAGTACTAACAGGGCGTGGAATCAGCCCCAGCATTTT
TRBJ2-7	.	.	TRBV5-1	CASSLGDSIYEQYF	TGCGCCAGCAGCTTGGGCGACAGTATCTACGAGCAGTACTTC
TRBJ1-1	.	.	TRBV20-1	CSAHPLGDTEAFF	TGCAGTGCCCACCCCCTTGGGGACACTGAAGCTTTCTTT
TRBJ1-1	.	.	TRBV5-1	CASSWSGAEDRAFF	TGCGCCAGCAGCTGGTCGGGGGCGGAGGATCGGGCTTTCTTT
TRBJ2-7	.	.	TRBV7-2	CASSGIQRTSYEQYF	TGTGCCAGCAGCGGAATACAGAGAACCTCCTACGAGCAGTACTTC
TRBJ2-5	.	.	TRBV6-5	CASSYRSRRSYQETQYF	TGTGCCAGCAGTTACCGGAGTCGGCGGTCCTACCAAGAGACCCAGTACTTC
TRBJ2-1	.	.	TRBV7-9	CASSLSSDEQFF	TGTGCCAGCAGCCTGTCGTCGGATGAGCAGTTCTTC